Listed below are T cell receptor beta chains from one sample, sequenced in a study of Ad26.COV2.S vaccination and SARS-CoV-2 variants. Profiling relied on immunoSEQ multiplex PCR, and the TCRdb table lists in-frame clones only, not all of them. The profile shows roughly 320,000 clones, just over 85% of them singletons. Source: peripheral blood, taken in a trial of Ad26.COV2.S vaccine versus placebo. These receptors were obtained from a person aged 18 to 59 who received the Ad26.COV2.S COVID-19 vaccine or a placebo. Both conserved end residues are part of each CDR3. D genes are given only for firm matches. The listing skips clone size in some rows; elsewhere it reads once, few, many or a size class.

TRBJ1-2 | TRBV9 | - | - | TGTGCCAGCAGCCCCCGGGAAGGGTACGGCTACACCTTC | CASSPREGYGYTF
TRBJ2-7 | TRBV5-1 | - | - | TGCGCCAGCAGCTTGGCCCCTCTCGGCGAGCAGTACTTC | CASSLAPLGEQYF
TRBJ2-6 | TRBV9 | - | - | TGTGCCAGCAGCGTAAGGTCGCTAATATCGGGGGACAGCTCTGGGGCCAACGTCCTGACTTTC | CASSVRSLISGDSSGANVLTF
TRBJ2-7 | TRBV2 | - | once | TGTGCCAGCAGGACTATGGTGGGGAGACGTGGCTACGAGCAGTACTTC | CASRTMVGRRGYEQYF
TRBJ1-1 | TRBV6-6 | TRBD1 | - | TGTGCCAGCATCCGACAACAGGGGGCCGCTGAAGCTTTCTTT | CASIRQQGAAEAFF
TRBJ2-4 | TRBV4-3 | - | - | TGCGCCAGCAGCCAAAGTTATGCCAAAAACATTCAGTACTTC | CASSQSYAKNIQYF
TRBJ2-5 | TRBV6-6 | TRBD1 | - | TGTGCCAGCAGTGGGACAGTTGAGACCCAGTACTTC | CASSGTVETQYF
TRBJ1-6 | TRBV4-2 | TRBD1 | few | TGTGCCAGCAGCCAGGGACAGTTCGACTCACCCCTCCACTTT | CASSQGQFDSPLHF
TRBJ1-2 | TRBV7-9 | - | few | TGTGCCAGCAGCTTTTCGACGGGTGGCTACACCTTC | CASSFSTGGYTF
TRBJ1-3 | TRBV19 | - | - | TGTGCCAGTAGTACCAGGGGAAACTCTGGAAACACCATATATTTT | CASSTRGNSGNTIYF
TRBJ1-6 | TRBV3-1/TRBV3-2 | - | - | TGTGCCAGCAGTCTGGAGAGCTCCTATAATTCACCCCTCCACTTT | CASSLESSYNSPLHF
TRBJ2-7 | TRBV4-2 | - | - | TGTGCCAGCAGCCAAGACTCCAGGGGCGAGCAGTACTTC | CASSQDSRGEQYF
TRBJ2-2 | TRBV5-6 | - | - | TGTGCCAGCAGGTCCACCGGGGAGCTGTTTTTT | CASRSTGELFF
TRBJ2-4 | TRBV5-6 | - | - | TGTGCCAGCAGCCGACTGTCAGAAAACATTCAGTACTTC | CASSRLSENIQYF
TRBJ2-1 | TRBV5-4 | TRBD2 | - | TGTGCCAGCAGCCAGAGGACTAGCGGGGGGCCGAATGAGCAGTTCTTC | CASSQRTSGGPNEQFF
TRBJ1-2 | TRBV9 | - | - | TGTGCCAGCAGCGCCGGAGGCCTCTTATCCTATGGCTACACCTTC | CASSAGGLLSYGYTF
TRBJ2-7 | TRBV5-6 | - | - | TGTGCCAGCAGCTTAAGAAGTCTCACCACCTACGAGCAGTACTTC | CASSLRSLTTYEQYF
TRBJ1-4 | TRBV6-2/TRBV6-3 | - | few | TGTGCCAGCAGTTACTCGACGGGGGGCCTATATGAAAAACTGTTTTTT | CASSYSTGGLYEKLFF
TRBJ2-3 | TRBV5-1 | - | - | TGCGCCAGCAGCTTGGGTACTACCAAAGATACGCAGTATTTT | CASSLGTTKDTQYF
TRBJ1-4 | TRBV2 | - | - | TGTGCCAGCAGAGCACAGAGTCTTTATGAAAAACTGTTTTTT | CASRAQSLYEKLFF
TRBJ2-5 | TRBV30 | TRBD2 | - | TGTGCCTGGAGTGTACAAGCGGGGGTGGAGACCCAGTACTTC | CAWSVQAGVETQYF
TRBJ2-2 | TRBV7-2 | - | - | TGTGCCAGCAGCTTCCCTCAGGTGCCCGGGGAGCTGTTTTTT | CASSFPQVPGELFF
TRBJ1-2 | TRBV11-3 | - | - | TGTGCCAGCAGCGTCCCTCCGGGGCTCTATGGCTACACCTTC | CASSVPPGLYGYTF
TRBJ1-2 | TRBV13 | - | - | TGTGCCAGCAGCCCGGGAATCGGACGGGACTATGGCTACACCTTC | CASSPGIGRDYGYTF
TRBJ1-2 | TRBV19 | - | once | TGTGCCAGTAGTACCCCTGGGGTCGGCGAAAACTATGGCTACACCTTC | CASSTPGVGENYGYTF
TRBJ1-2 | TRBV18 | - | many | TGTGCCAGCTCACCACCGCAACAGCAGTATGGCTACACCTTC | CASSPPQQQYGYTF
TRBJ2-3 | TRBV18 | - | - | TGTGCCAGCTCACCGACGCAACCAGATACGCAGTATTTT | CASSPTQPDTQYF
TRBJ2-7 | TRBV20-1 | - | - | TGCAGTGCCAGGAAGGCTGGGGGGCAGTACTTC | CSARKAGGQYF
TRBJ2-7 | TRBV19 | - | few | TGTGCCAGTAGTCGGGGAGGAGCAGGAAGTGGATCCGAGCAGTACTTC | CASSRGGAGSGSEQYF
TRBJ2-1 | TRBV7-3 | - | - | TGTGCCAGCAGTTCAGGCTACAATGAGCAGTTCTTC | CASSSGYNEQFF
TRBJ1-5 | TRBV19 | - | - | TGTGCCAGTAGTACGACAGTTTATAGCAATCAGCCCCAGCATTTT | CASSTTVYSNQPQHF
TRBJ1-4 | TRBV4-1 | - | - | TGCGCCAGCAGCGCATCCGGGACGGTGGATGAAAAACTGTTTTTT | CASSASGTVDEKLFF